The source of this TCR beta chain is a study of T cell responses to AZD1222 COVID-19 vaccine. The junction had 2 bases not matched to a gene; V was cut back by 1 base and J by 3 bases. This CDR3 region has 14 residues. The germline gives CDR1 LGHDT, CDR2 YNNKEL (reference sequence). The assay was immunoSEQ multiplex PCR, and TCRdb's table has in-frame clones only and misses some. Found here are around 80,000 clones, around nine tenths of them singletons; the top ten hold approximately 10%. The rearrangement uses TRBV3-1 (or the pseudogene TRBV3-2) and TRBJ2-7; 8 positions agree with TRBD1. The clonotype originates from an adult in good health. This sample comprised peripheral blood, obtained on day 0 of AZD1222 vaccination. The CDR3 sequence: CASSQGTGNYEQYF. The CDR3 DNA sequence: TGTGCCAGCAGCCAAGGGACAGGGAACTACGAGCAGTACTTC.